The clone carrying this T cell receptor (beta chain) was picked up a small number of times. The data are from a study of shared clonotypes between healthy human individuals. V dropped 2 bases and J dropped 2; count of bases not matched to a gene: 7. Looked up from germline, CDR1 is WSHSY and CDR2 is SAAADI. The CDR3 consists of 17 residues. Data came from immunoSEQ multiplex PCR; TCRdb stores just in-frame clones and leaves some out. The sample includes 300,000 to 400,000 clones, 80% to 90% of them seen just once. The chain links TRBV10-2 to TRBJ2-3; 10 nucleotides match TRBD2. The sequence was obtained from a man between 18 and 29 years old in good health. The sample taken for sequencing was memory CD8+ T cells sorted from blood. Described subset: CD45RO+ cells pooled with CCR7-negative TemRA cells. The CDR3 sequence: CASSEPPSGGYTDTQYF. The CDR3 nucleotides read TGCGCCAGCAGTGAGCCGCCTAGCGGGGGATACACAGATACGCAGTATTTT.